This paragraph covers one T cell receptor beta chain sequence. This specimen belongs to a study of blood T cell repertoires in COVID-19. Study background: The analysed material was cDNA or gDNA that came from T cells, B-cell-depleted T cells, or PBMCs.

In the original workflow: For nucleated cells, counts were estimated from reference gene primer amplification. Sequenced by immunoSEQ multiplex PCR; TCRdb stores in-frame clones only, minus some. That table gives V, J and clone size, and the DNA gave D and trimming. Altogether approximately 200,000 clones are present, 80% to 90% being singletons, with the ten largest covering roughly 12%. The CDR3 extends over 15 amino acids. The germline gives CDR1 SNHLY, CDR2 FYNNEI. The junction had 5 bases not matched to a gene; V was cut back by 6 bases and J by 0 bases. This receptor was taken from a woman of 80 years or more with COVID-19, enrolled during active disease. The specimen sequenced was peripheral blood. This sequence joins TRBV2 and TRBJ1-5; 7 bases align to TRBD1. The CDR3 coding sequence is TGTGCCAGCAGAGGGACAGCATATAGCAATCAGCCCCAGCATTTT. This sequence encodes CASRGTAYSNQPQHF.